This T cell receptor beta chain was identified in a study of blood T cells in healthy people across ages (dated by TCRdb to between 2015 and 2016). Study-wide context: In model experiments, roughly one uniquely barcoded TCR beta cDNA molecule per two T cells was captured by template switching. The donors were divided into four age groups: young (average approximately 16 years), middle-aged (roughly 40), aged (about 56) and long-lived (about 79). Age-related changes in TCR beta repertoire diversity were measured in the study by deep sequencing normalized with unique cDNA molecular identifiers. Donors of different ages were randomly distributed across sequencing lanes to avoid experimental bias. Two additional independent replicas of 1 million unique cDNA reads from the same blood draw were analyzed for two donors (one aged 18 to 29 and one aged 80 or older).

Preparation of the library involved 5' RACE. The listed sequencing device is Illumina HiSeq 2500. A second 7 to 11 cycle PCR used a sample-barcoded 5' primer and a J-beta primer mix. A unique molecular identifier was introduced onto each TCR beta cDNA molecule by a template-switch 5' adaptor carrying 12 random nucleotides. Each sample yielded at least 3 million CDR3-containing paired-end reads. The Mint cDNA synthesis kit, primed by a TRBC-specific oligonucleotide, was used to synthesize first-strand cDNA from all RNA. Following uracil-DNA glycosylase treatment, a first 18-cycle PCR with universal primers M1SS and BC2_uni_R was performed on all cDNA. As for the original processing: For normalization, 1 million high-quality reads, each with a distinct molecular identifier, were randomly selected from each sample. Instead of being binned into consensus sequences, reads that shared molecular identifiers were thrown out. MiTCR, set to a Q25 quality threshold and the strictest error-elimination algorithm, was used for CDR3 identification, clonotype clustering and error correction. A nonparametric unseen species model using Euler transformation provided a lower-bound estimate of total TCR beta diversity. TCRdb cleaned the public reads at Q25 with fastp, built clones with MiXCR and kept in-frame beta chains. For every CDR3 protein sequence, its rows merge into one entry that carries the most common genes and DNA. V and J calls and clone size were set by TCRdb, not the authors. In this sample the table shows roughly 1.5 million distinct CDR3 sequences, around 40% of which occur a single time. The top ten clones comprise about 3.8% of the sample.

Comment on this clonotype: What this receptor recognizes is not known. Per-base qualities were not stored, and no clone one base away is much larger.

General findings and caveats noted by the study authors: Compared with the aged group, the long-lived group had more naive CD4+ T cells, fewer expanded clones and increased TCR diversity, suggesting age selection. Bulk unsorted PBMC profiling prevented conclusive comparison of naive and antigen-experienced compartments. Estimates of total diversity based on one million sequenced T cells were regarded as lower bounds and as underestimates. Because the CMV infection status of the donors was unknown, age-related changes in expanded clonotypes may potentially have been confounded. As age increased, observed TCR beta diversity per million T cells dropped in a roughly linear way, and a significant reduction was already evident by age roughly 40. A strong correlation was found between observed TCR beta diversity and the percentage of naive T cells measured by flow cytometry.

Systemically healthy Caucasian individuals from Russia, 35 to 50 in total and aged roughly 6 to 95 years, were included as donors. Approximately 10 milliliters of peripheral blood were collected from each donor into EDTA-treated Vacutainer tubes. Ficoll-Paque density-gradient centrifugation was used to isolate PBMCs, with at least 6.5 million per sample. Trizol reagent was used to extract total RNA from the PBMCs, yielding at least 5 micrograms per sample. The percentages of naive CD45RAhigh/CD27high T cells were determined by flow cytometry on a PBMC aliquot from every donor. Including the terminal cysteine and phenylalanine, the CDR3 comprises 19 residues. Only the CDR3 portion is preserved as DNA: 57 bases, with reading frame beginning at the first base. The germline V gene yields MDHEN for CDR1 and SYDVKM for CDR2. Germline trimming amounts to 3 bases on V and 1 base on J, with 14 as the count of junction bases outside the gene matches.

This TCR was recovered from a woman aged 18-29 years in good health. Recombination linked TRBV28 to TRBJ2-5, with 10 junctional bases fitting TRBD2. Source material: blood. The nucleotide sequence is TGTGCCAGCAGTTTTTCCCCATGGACTAGCGGTCCTCTCCAAGAGACCCAGTACTTC. Its protein product is CASSFSPWTSGPLQETQYF.